These T cell receptor beta chains were read from a single sample in a study of neurological immune-mediated disorders. From the 5' RACE reads, TCRdb called clonotypes with MiXCR, one entry per CDR3 protein. Here the sample spans roughly 76,000 distinct CDR3 sequences, roughly 13% being singletons. The sequenced sample consisted of PBMCs. These TCRs come from a woman aged 45 to 65 in good health. CDR3s include the opening cysteine and the closing phenylalanine or tryptophan. D genes are given only for firm matches. A row's size may be missing; if present it is once, few, many or a size class.

CDR3 protein: CASSVGRMNTEAFF
CDR3 DNA: TGTGCCAGCAGCGTGGGACGTATGAACACTGAAGCTTTCTTT
D gene: NA
clone size: many
J gene: TRBJ1-1
V gene: TRBV5-5

CDR3 protein: CASSLSGSSYNEQFF
CDR3 DNA: TGCGCCAGCAGCTTGTCTGGGAGCTCCTACAATGAGCAGTTCTTC
D gene: NA
clone size: many
J gene: TRBJ2-1
V gene: TRBV5-1

CDR3 protein: CASSFYICSARPRTGQETQYF
CDR3 DNA: NA
D gene: NA
clone size: NA
J gene: TRBJ2-5
V gene: TRBV11-2

CDR3 protein: CASRETTHGSEQFF
CDR3 DNA: TGTGCCAGCAGGGAGACTACTCATGGCAGTGAGCAGTTCTTC
D gene: NA
clone size: many
J gene: TRBJ2-1
V gene: TRBV12-3/TRBV12-4

CDR3 protein: CASSDQGSTNEKLFF
CDR3 DNA: TGCGCCAGCAGCGACCAGGGGTCAACTAATGAAAAACTGTTTTTT
D gene: NA
clone size: many
J gene: TRBJ1-4
V gene: TRBV5-1

CDR3 protein: CVSSLFGGSHNEQFF
CDR3 DNA: TGTGTCAGCAGTTTATTCGGGGGGAGTCACAATGAGCAGTTCTTC
D gene: TRBD2
clone size: few
J gene: TRBJ2-1
V gene: TRBV28

CDR3 protein: CASSFGGDTQYF
CDR3 DNA: TGCGCCAGCAGCTTTGGGGGTGATACGCAGTATTTT
D gene: NA
clone size: many
J gene: TRBJ2-3
V gene: TRBV5-1

CDR3 protein: CASSLGLAGGLDEQFF
CDR3 DNA: TGTGCCAGCAGTTTAGGGCTAGCGGGAGGGCTGGATGAGCAGTTCTTC
D gene: TRBD2
clone size: many
J gene: TRBJ2-1
V gene: TRBV28

CDR3 protein: CASSQLTGELFF
CDR3 DNA: TGTGCCAGCAGCCAGTTGACCGGGGAGCTGTTTTTT
D gene: NA
clone size: many
J gene: TRBJ2-2
V gene: TRBV3-1

CDR3 protein: CASSWQSSSYNEQFF
CDR3 DNA: TGCGCCAGCAGCTGGCAGTCAAGCTCCTACAATGAGCAGTTCTTC
D gene: NA
clone size: many
J gene: TRBJ2-1
V gene: TRBV5-1

CDR3 protein: CASRQQGIAKNIQYF
CDR3 DNA: TGTGCCAGCAGACAACAGGGGATAGCCAAAAACATTCAGTACTTC
D gene: TRBD1
clone size: few
J gene: TRBJ2-4
V gene: TRBV6-5

CDR3 protein: CASSFSGNTIYF
CDR3 DNA: TGTGCCAGCAGTTTCTCTGGAAACACCATATATTTT
D gene: NA
clone size: many
J gene: TRBJ1-3
V gene: TRBV12-3/TRBV12-4

CDR3 protein: CSVEAVQGSGANVLTF
CDR3 DNA: TGCAGCGTTGAAGCGGTACAGGGCTCTGGGGCCAACGTCCTGACTTTC
D gene: NA
clone size: many
J gene: TRBJ2-6
V gene: TRBV29-1

CDR3 protein: CSVDYKFTAQYF
CDR3 DNA: TGCAGCGTTGATTACAAGTTCACGGCCCAGTACTTC
D gene: NA
clone size: many
J gene: TRBJ2-5
V gene: TRBV29-1

CDR3 protein: CASSLEGGPYNEQFF
CDR3 DNA: TGCGCCAGCAGCTTGGAGGGGGGGCCTTACAATGAGCAGTTCTTC
D gene: NA
clone size: many
J gene: TRBJ2-1
V gene: TRBV5-1

CDR3 protein: CASSPPRLAGNEQFF
CDR3 DNA: TGTGCCAGCAGCCCCCCCAGGCTAGCGGGGAATGAGCAGTTCTTC
D gene: TRBD2
clone size: many
J gene: TRBJ2-1
V gene: TRBV3-1

CDR3 protein: CASSKADREEGETQYF
CDR3 DNA: TGTGCCAGCAGCAAGGCGGACAGGGAGGAAGGGGAGACCCAGTACTTC
D gene: NA
clone size: NA
J gene: TRBJ2-5
V gene: TRBV21-1

CDR3 protein: CASIRSAGSSYNEQFF
CDR3 DNA: TGTGCCAGCATTCGAAGTGCGGGGAGCTCCTACAATGAGCAGTTCTTC
D gene: NA
clone size: many
J gene: TRBJ2-1
V gene: TRBV2

CDR3 protein: CASSVDWNTEAFF
CDR3 DNA: TGTGCCAGCAGCGTGGACTGGAACACTGAAGCTTTCTTT
D gene: NA
clone size: many
J gene: TRBJ1-1
V gene: TRBV5-6

CDR3 protein: CASSYSVKGPYGYTF
CDR3 DNA: TGTGCCAGCAGTTACTCGGTTAAGGGACCCTATGGCTACACCTTC
D gene: NA
clone size: many
J gene: TRBJ1-2
V gene: TRBV6-2/TRBV6-3

CDR3 protein: CSAWTSTTGELFF
CDR3 DNA: TGCAGTGCGTGGACTAGCACCACCGGGGAGCTGTTTTTT
D gene: TRBD2
clone size: many
J gene: TRBJ2-2
V gene: TRBV20-1

CDR3 protein: CASSSRAGGKSYDQYF
CDR3 DNA: TGTGCCAGCAGCTCGAGGGCAGGGGGAAAATCTTACGATCAGTACTTC
D gene: TRBD1
clone size: NA
J gene: TRBJ2-7
V gene: TRBV7-2

CDR3 protein: CASGEGNQPQHF
CDR3 DNA: TGTGCCAGCGGGGAGGGGAATCAGCCCCAGCATTTT
D gene: NA
clone size: many
J gene: TRBJ1-5
V gene: TRBV3-1

CDR3 protein: CASSVGAGGLEQFF
CDR3 DNA: TGTGCCAGCAGCGTAGGAGCGGGAGGGCTTGAGCAGTTCTTC
D gene: TRBD2
clone size: NA
J gene: TRBJ2-1
V gene: TRBV9

CDR3 protein: CASSPGVVETYGYTF
CDR3 DNA: TGTGCCAGCAGCCCCGGGGTCGTGGAGACCTATGGCTACACCTTC
D gene: NA
clone size: many
J gene: TRBJ1-2
V gene: TRBV5-6

CDR3 protein: CASSEMLGLAIDTQYF
CDR3 DNA: TGTGCCAGCAGTGAGATGTTGGGACTAGCGATAGATACGCAGTATTTT
D gene: TRBD2
clone size: NA
J gene: TRBJ2-3
V gene: TRBV6-1

CDR3 protein: CASSSTSEIGREKLFF
CDR3 DNA: TGTGCCAGCAGTTCTACGTCAGAAATAGGGCGGGAAAAACTGTTTTTT
D gene: NA
clone size: NA
J gene: TRBJ1-4
V gene: TRBV6-5

CDR3 protein: CSARDPTASGRVRVESYEQYF
CDR3 DNA: TGCAGTGCTAGAGATCCGACGGCTAGCGGGAGGGTAAGGGTTGAATCCTACGAGCAGTACTTC
D gene: TRBD2
clone size: NA
J gene: TRBJ2-7
V gene: TRBV20-1

CDR3 protein: CASSLVGQAIGSPLHF
CDR3 DNA: TGCGCCAGCAGCTTGGTCGGACAGGCCATAGGTTCACCCCTCCACTTT
D gene: TRBD1
clone size: many
J gene: TRBJ1-6
V gene: TRBV5-1

CDR3 protein: CASSLDQGPYNEQFF
CDR3 DNA: TGCGCCAGCAGCTTGGACCAGGGACCCTACAATGAGCAGTTCTTC
D gene: NA
clone size: many
J gene: TRBJ2-1
V gene: TRBV5-1

CDR3 protein: CASSLGTTDEQYF
CDR3 DNA: TGCGCCAGCAGCCTCGGGACTACCGATGAGCAGTACTTC
D gene: TRBD2
clone size: NA
J gene: TRBJ2-7
V gene: TRBV5-1